These T cell receptor beta chains were read from a single sample in a study of cytotoxic CD8 clonotypes in ibrutinib-treated CLL. Data came from immunoSEQ multiplex PCR; TCRdb stores just in-frame clones and leaves some out. This sample has approximately 70,000 clones, with 90% found just once. The material was PBMCs, obtained after 12 months of ibrutinib treatment. These receptors originate from a human donor with chronic lymphocytic leukemia. CDR3s include the opening cysteine and the closing phenylalanine or tryptophan.

v_gene: TRBV28
j_gene: TRBJ1-5
CDR3aa: CASSDPGWQPQHF

v_gene: TRBV5-1
j_gene: TRBJ2-2
CDR3aa: CASSLVQGRTGELFF

v_gene: TRBV10-3
j_gene: TRBJ1-2
CDR3aa: CAIMGHAIYGYTF

v_gene: TRBV6-5
j_gene: TRBJ2-7
CDR3aa: CASRGQGVWSEQYF

v_gene: TRBV5-1
j_gene: TRBJ2-3
CDR3aa: CASSPPTDTQYF

v_gene: TRBV6-6
j_gene: TRBJ2-7
CDR3aa: CASSYNRPVAYEQYF

v_gene: TRBV11-3
j_gene: TRBJ2-1
CDR3aa: CASSLGLAGSSDEQFF

v_gene: TRBV7-2
j_gene: TRBJ2-3
CDR3aa: CASSLNGRAGDTQYF

v_gene: TRBV30
j_gene: TRBJ1-1
CDR3aa: CAWTRRGVGTEAFF

v_gene: TRBV7-9
j_gene: TRBJ2-3
CDR3aa: CASSLGEGLDTDTQYF

v_gene: TRBV2
j_gene: TRBJ1-1
CDR3aa: CASSGTGLAEAFF

v_gene: TRBV28
j_gene: TRBJ2-2
CDR3aa: CASSFPLDGYTGELFF

v_gene: TRBV10-1
j_gene: TRBJ1-1
CDR3aa: CASSERQYEAFF

v_gene: TRBV5-1
j_gene: TRBJ1-5
CDR3aa: CASSPTMVQPQHF

v_gene: TRBV5-1
j_gene: TRBJ2-7
CDR3aa: CASSLEGILDEQYF

v_gene: TRBV9
j_gene: TRBJ2-1
CDR3aa: CASSTAGGDEQFF

v_gene: TRBV15
j_gene: TRBJ2-7
CDR3aa: CATSTGDRRYEQYF

v_gene: TRBV5-1
j_gene: TRBJ2-1
CDR3aa: CASNPWTSGRANEQFF

v_gene: TRBV9
j_gene: TRBJ2-1
CDR3aa: CASSVGLAGVGEQFF

v_gene: TRBV6-1
j_gene: TRBJ1-2
CDR3aa: CASRPDRSYGYTF

v_gene: TRBV29-1
j_gene: TRBJ2-1
CDR3aa: CSVFPGPNTYNEQFF

v_gene: TRBV9
j_gene: TRBJ2-1
CDR3aa: CASSGRQGARDNEQFF

v_gene: TRBV7-9
j_gene: TRBJ2-4
CDR3aa: CASSRIAERQANIQYF

v_gene: TRBV2
j_gene: TRBJ1-5
CDR3aa: CASRRSGGNQPQHF

v_gene: TRBV20-1
j_gene: TRBJ2-5
CDR3aa: CSGGRETQYF

v_gene: TRBV7-3
j_gene: TRBJ2-1
CDR3aa: CASSPLAGGPNEQFF

v_gene: TRBV9
j_gene: TRBJ2-7
CDR3aa: CASSPTRGPTSYEQYF

v_gene: TRBV19
j_gene: TRBJ1-1
CDR3aa: CASSIIPNTEAFF

v_gene: TRBV18
j_gene: TRBJ2-1
CDR3aa: CASSQGPGTRRNNEQFF

v_gene: TRBV6-5
j_gene: TRBJ2-2
CDR3aa: CASSFSRQGLTGELFF

v_gene: TRBV6-6
j_gene: TRBJ1-1
CDR3aa: CASSYSPPTEAFF

v_gene: TRBV5-1
j_gene: TRBJ2-1
CDR3aa: CASSLAGTDHNEQFF

v_gene: TRBV28
j_gene: TRBJ1-5
CDR3aa: CASSPTGDSNQPQHF

v_gene: TRBV7-8
j_gene: TRBJ1-2
CDR3aa: CASSLAPANYGYTF

v_gene: TRBV27
j_gene: TRBJ2-3
CDR3aa: CASSGEFTQYF

v_gene: TRBV7-3
j_gene: TRBJ2-1
CDR3aa: CASSLTPGTSGSHQFF

v_gene: TRBV7-2
j_gene: TRBJ2-7
CDR3aa: CASSAGLADSYEQYF

v_gene: TRBV7-9
j_gene: TRBJ2-1
CDR3aa: CASSTEGNEQFF

v_gene: TRBV2
j_gene: TRBJ2-5
CDR3aa: CASSDGLAGGQETQYF

v_gene: TRBV5-6
j_gene: TRBJ2-2
CDR3aa: CASSLALRDVITGELFF

v_gene: TRBV30
j_gene: TRBJ2-7
CDR3aa: CAWKTSGRGQVYEQYF

v_gene: TRBV29-1
j_gene: TRBJ2-1
CDR3aa: CSVTSSYNEQFF

v_gene: TRBV30
j_gene: TRBJ1-5
CDR3aa: CAWSAGTGGNQPQHF

v_gene: TRBV23-1
j_gene: TRBJ2-1
CDR3aa: CASSQSGCSPFEQFF

v_gene: TRBV6-4
j_gene: TRBJ2-3
CDR3aa: CASSRLAGATDTQYF

v_gene: TRBV10-3
j_gene: TRBJ2-1
CDR3aa: CAISESGQGANEQFF

v_gene: TRBV5-4
j_gene: TRBJ1-3
CDR3aa: CASSPATGDSASGNTIYF

v_gene: TRBV5-4
j_gene: TRBJ1-5
CDR3aa: CASSVGGNQPQHF

v_gene: TRBV28
j_gene: TRBJ1-1
CDR3aa: CASDRTGIQAFF

v_gene: TRBV6-5
j_gene: TRBJ1-1
CDR3aa: CASSYSRRGQSQAFF

v_gene: TRBV2
j_gene: TRBJ2-1
CDR3aa: CAIGPGGWYNEQFF

v_gene: TRBV13
j_gene: TRBJ2-5
CDR3aa: CASSPASGQETQYF